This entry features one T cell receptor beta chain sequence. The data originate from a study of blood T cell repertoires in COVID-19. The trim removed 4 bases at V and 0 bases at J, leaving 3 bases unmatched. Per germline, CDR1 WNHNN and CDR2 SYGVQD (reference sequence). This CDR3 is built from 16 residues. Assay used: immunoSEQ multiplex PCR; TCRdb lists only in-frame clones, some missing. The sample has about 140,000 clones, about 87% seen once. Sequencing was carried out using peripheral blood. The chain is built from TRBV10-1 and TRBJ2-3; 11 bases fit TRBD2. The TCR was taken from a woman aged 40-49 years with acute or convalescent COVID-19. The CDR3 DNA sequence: TGCGCCAGCAGTGTGACTAGCGGGACTAGCACAGATACGCAGTATTTT. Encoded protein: CASSVTSGTSTDTQYF.